This record covers a single T cell receptor beta chain. Its specificity is unknown. This sample is part of a study of T cell responses to AZD1222 COVID-19 vaccine. Generated by immunoSEQ multiplex PCR, the TCRdb table keeps only in-frame clones and is missing some. This sample has 100,000 to 150,000 clones; roughly 93% occur once, and the top ten carry 1% to 1.4%. Pooling covered second doses at about 4 or about 12 weeks. Study conclusions and caveats: Spike-specific TCR repertoires showed rising breadth and depth after two AZD1222 doses. All repertoire sampling was performed exclusively after the peak T cell response. Targeting of unmutated variant regions was reportedly seen in nearly half of spike-specific TCRs.

The CDR3 covers 17 residues. V gave up 3 bases and J gave up 4 bases; unmatched junction bases: 11. The receptor was isolated from an adult who received the AZD1222 COVID-19 vaccine. The sample in question was peripheral blood, obtained 28 days after the second AZD1222 dose. This chain uses TRBV5-3 with TRBJ2-3; 10 bases match TRBD2. TRBV5-3 is recorded as an ORF, its role being uncertain. CDR3 bases: TGTGCCAGAAGCTGGGGGCTAGCGGGAGTGTGGGCAGATACGCAGTATTTT. Protein sequence: CARSWGLAGVWADTQYF.